The 25 T cell receptor beta chains presented below share a single source sample, sequenced in a study of cytomegalovirus exposure and HLA in healthy donors. The PCR used 60 Vbeta and 13 Jbeta primers. Libraries were prepared by immunoSEQ multiplex PCR; TCRdb keeps only in-frame clonotypes and omits some of them. The sample carries 75,000 to 95,000 clones, about two thirds recorded once. Sequenced: PBMCs. The receptor set was obtained from a woman aged 50 to 60 in good health and CMV-seropositive.

This chain connects TRBV11-1 to TRBJ1-1; 10 nucleotides align to TRBD1. J lost 5 bases, V lost 4 bases, and 7 bases had no gene match. Germline CDR1 is SGHAT and CDR2 is FQDESV (reference sequence). This CDR3 is built from 15 residues. The CDR3 region has the DNA TGTGCCAGCAGCTCCCGACAGGGGGCAAAGACTGAAGCTTTCTTT. Its protein is CASSSRQGAKTEAFF.

This clone occurred a few times. The gene calls are TRBV10-3 and TRBJ2-1, with 11 positions matching TRBD2. Germline lookup yields CDR1 ENHRY and CDR2 SYGVKD. This CDR3 has 16 amino acids. V gave up 2 bases and J gave up 5 bases; unmatched junction bases: 5. The CDR3 DNA is TGTGCCATCAGTGAGGGGACTAGCGGCCTGCACAATGAGCAGTTCTTC. This gives the protein CAISEGTSGLHNEQFF.

This chain uses TRBV10-1 with TRBJ1-2; 7 bases agree with TRBD1. The CDR3 contains 15 residues. V was clipped by 4 bases and J by 3 bases; unmatched bases: 8. Per the germline V gene, CDR1 is WNHNN and CDR2 is SYGVQD (reference sequence). The CDR3: CASSGFRGSHYGYTF. Here the CDR3 DNA reads TGCGCCAGCAGTGGTTTCAGGGGGAGCCACTATGGCTACACCTTC.

The chain couples TRBV9 to TRBJ2-1; D perhaps matches TRBD2 (5 bases). V lost 3 bases and J 4 bases, leaving 14 bases between the germline ends. The germline gives CDR1 SGDLS, CDR2 YYNGEE. The length of the CDR3 is 15 residues. The chain's CDR3 is CASSGASGQYNEQFF. As DNA, the CDR3 is TGTGCCAGCAGCGGGGCCAGCGGCCAATACAATGAGCAGTTCTTC.

J is TRBJ2-1 and V is TRBV9, with 7 bases aligning to TRBD1. With 4 bases clipped from V and 8 bases from J, the junction kept 9 bases outside the gene matches. Germline CDR1 reads SGDLS; CDR2 reads YYNGEE. The CDR3 runs to 14 residues. As DNA, the CDR3 is TGTGCCAGCAGCCCCACGGACAGGCACGATGAGCAGTTCTTC. Protein product: CASSPTDRHDEQFF.

This clone was observed a single time. This sequence joins TRBV2 and TRBJ1-3, with 9 positions matching TRBD1. Germline-derived CDR1 and CDR2 are SNHLY and FYNNEI. The CDR3 has 14 residues. Trimming cost V 4 bases and J 9 bases; bases outside gene matches: 7. The CDR3 DNA reads TGTGCCAGCAGTGTTGGACAGGGGATGACCACCATATATTTT. Translation: CASSVGQGMTTIYF.

This clone occurred a few times. V and J are TRBV15 and TRBJ2-5, with 7 bases fitting TRBD1. The CDR3 extends over 15 amino acids. Germline V gives CDR1 LNHNV, CDR2 YYDKDF (reference sequence). The V segment lost 1 base and the J segment 5 bases; nucleotides outside the gene matches: 7. CDR3 residues: CATSRVRTGQETQYF. CDR3 DNA: TGTGCCACCAGCAGAGTAAGGACAGGACAGGAGACCCAGTACTTC.

This chain joins TRBV9 and TRBJ2-3, with 9 positions matching TRBD2. The CDR3 runs to 17 residues. The J segment lost 2 bases and the V segment lost 0 bases, leaving 7 bases of the junction unmatched. The germline CDR1 and CDR2 sequences are SGDLS and YYNGEE. The CDR3 DNA sequence: TGTGCCAGCAGCGTAGAAACCAGCGGGGGGTACACAGATACGCAGTATTTT. Protein sequence: CASSVETSGGYTDTQYF.

This rearrangement joins TRBV10-3 to TRBJ1-5; 11 nucleotides line up with TRBD1. The V segment lost 8 bases and the J segment 1 base; nucleotides outside the gene matches: 7. Germline loops: CDR1 ENHRY, CDR2 SYGVKD. The CDR3 sequence is 16 residues long. In DNA form, the CDR3 reads TGTGCCATCGGGGCTGGGACAGGGGGGAGCAATCAGCCCCAGCATTTT. Its translation is CAIGAGTGGSNQPQHF.

Comment on this clone: The identical CDR3 is also encoded by other nucleotide sequences in the sample. The chain uses TRBV9 and TRBJ1-1; D may be TRBD1 (6 bases). The CDR3 length is 13 residues. From germline, CDR1 is SGDLS and CDR2 YYNGEE. V was shortened by 0 bases and J by 5 bases, with 8 bases between the two germline ends. Written as DNA, the CDR3 is TGTGCCAGCAGCGTAGAGGGGGAGACTGAAGCTTTCTTT. Its protein product is CASSVEGETEAFF. Full variable domain (remainder filled in from reference TRBV9 and TRBJ1-1): DSGVTQTPKHLITATGQRVTLRCSPRSGDLSVYWYQQSLDQGLQFLIQYYNGEERAKGNILERFSAQQFPDLHSELNLSSLELGDSALYFCASSVEGETEAFFGQGTRLTVV.

The genes are TRBV6-5 and TRBJ1-1; no clear D. The length of the CDR3 is 14 residues. The germline V gene encodes CDR1 MNHEY and CDR2 SVGAGI. Trimming cost V 0 bases and J 5 bases, with 10 bases left between them. The CDR3 region has the DNA TGTGCCAGCAGTTACTCGAATGGGGAGACTGAAGCTTTCTTT. The encoded protein is CASSYSNGETEAFF.

This clone was detected only a few times. The likely explanation is a read error, given a far larger clone one base away. This same CDR3 is encoded by further DNA sequences in the sample. J is TRBJ2-7 and V is TRBV10-2, with D perhaps TRBD2 (5 bases). CDR1 WSHSY and CDR2 SAAADI come from the germline V gene. V lost 5 bases, J lost 5 bases, and 13 bases lay in between. The CDR3 is made up of 13 amino acids. The CDR3 loop reads CASSYSGSDEQYF. In DNA form, the CDR3 reads TGCGCCAGCAGTTACTCTGGGAGCGACGAGCAGTACTTC.

The table lists this clone with a few counts. The genes are TRBV9 and TRBJ2-1, with 11 bases matching TRBD2. Germline assignment: CDR1 SGDLS and CDR2 YYNGEE. This CDR3 spans 18 amino acids. V lost 0 bases, J lost 0 bases, and 5 bases stayed unmatched. CDR3 nucleotides: TGTGCCAGCAGCGTAGTAGCGGGGGGGGCTAGCTCCTACAATGAGCAGTTCTTC. Translation: CASSVVAGGASSYNEQFF.

In this sample, this clone turned up a few times. The junction departs from germline at one end; a sequencing error may be responsible. The chain uses TRBV4-2 and TRBJ1-4; no clear D gene. The germline CDR1 and CDR2 sequences are LGHNA and YNFKEQ. This CDR3 has 12 amino acids. The CDR3 DNA follows: TGTGCCAGCAGCCAAGGTCGAGAAAGACTGTTTTTT. Protein product: CASSQGRERLFF.

This rearrangement joins TRBV27 to TRBJ2-7; no clear D gene. Germline V gene data show CDR1 as MNHEY and CDR2 as SMNVEV (reference sequence). This CDR3 is 13 amino acids long. V was pared by 6 bases and J by 2 bases, with 11 bases between. The CDR3 sequence: CASRQLVPYEQYF. The CDR3 DNA reads as TGTGCCAGCAGACAGCTTGTACCCTACGAGCAGTACTTC.

The J gene is TRBJ2-1, the V gene TRBV11-2; no definite D call. Trimming removed 0 bases from V and 5 bases from J, with 5 bases in between. Germline V gene data show CDR1 as SGHAT and CDR2 as FQNNGV. The CDR3 runs 13 residues. In DNA, the CDR3 is TGTGCCAGCAGCTTAGAGGTAGACAATGAGCAGTTCTTC. Its translation: CASSLEVDNEQFF. Drawing the rest from reference TRBV11-2 and TRBJ2-1, the complete variable domain is EAGVAQSPRYKIIEKRQSVAFWCNPISGHATLYWYQQILGQGPKLLIQFQNNGVVDDSQLPKDRFSAERLKGVDSTLKIQPAKLEDSAVYLCASSLEVDNEQFFGPGTRLTVL.

This clone has a handful of counts. CDR3 DNA sequence: TGTGCCAGTAGTCTCGGACTCCCGGCAAATCAGCCCCAGCATTTT. Protein: CASSLGLPANQPQHF. The rearrangement uses TRBV19 and TRBJ1-5; no definite D call. This CDR3 is built from 15 residues. Germline V gives CDR1 LNHDA, CDR2 SQIVND (reference sequence). V was cut by 5 bases and J by 4 bases, with 15 bases left in between.

The chain links TRBV5-1 to TRBJ2-5; D may be TRBD1 (5 bases). The CDR3 has 16 amino acids. CDR1 and CDR2 from the germline V gene are SGHRS and YFSETQ. V gave up 1 base and J gave up 2 bases, with 15 bases separating them. DNA for the CDR3: TGCGCCAGCAGCTTGAATCTGGCAGGGCTACAAGAGACCCAGTACTTC. It yields the protein CASSLNLAGLQETQYF.

The chain couples TRBV11-2 to TRBJ1-2; 8 bases are shared with TRBD1. The CDR3 covers 15 residues. J was trimmed by 4 bases and V by 3 bases; bases with no gene match: 7. The germline gives CDR1 SGHAT, CDR2 FQNNGV. The CDR3, as DNA: TGTGCCAGCAGCTTTAACAGGGGGAATACCTATGGCTACACCTTC. Translation gives CASSFNRGNTYGYTF.

The rearrangement uses TRBV30 and TRBJ2-6, with D possibly matching TRBD1 (6 bases). The CDR3 is made up of 13 amino acids. The germline CDR1 and CDR2 sequences are GTSNPN and SVGIG (reference sequence). CDR3 nucleotides: TGTGCACAACAGGGCTCTGGGGCCAACGTCCTGACTTTC. This codes for CAQQGSGANVLTF.

This chain links TRBV30 with TRBJ1-3, with D unresolved. V was pared by 3 bases and J by 4 bases, with 4 bases between. Germline lookup yields CDR1 GTSNPN and CDR2 SVGIG (reference sequence). This CDR3 has 11 residues. CDR3 amino acids: CAWRRGNTIYF. For the CDR3, the DNA is TGTGCCTGGAGGAGGGGAAACACCATATATTTT.

The sample holds a few counts of this clone. V and J are TRBV18 and TRBJ1-2, with 8 bases identical to TRBD1. The trim removed 2 bases at V and 2 bases at J, leaving 1 base unmatched. This CDR3 has 14 residues. Germline V gives CDR1 KGHSH, CDR2 LQKENI. The CDR3 is CASSPRQGNYGYTF. CDR3 nucleotide sequence: TGTGCCAGCTCACCAAGACAGGGGAACTATGGCTACACCTTC.

The V call is TRBV14, the J call TRBJ1-2, with D maybe TRBD1 (6 bases). The germline V gene encodes CDR1 SGHDN and CDR2 FVKESK. The V end lost 0 bases, the J end lost 3 bases, and 14 bases lay between the germline ends. This CDR3 comprises 16 residues. The CDR3 sequence is CASSQDENRAYYGYTF. The CDR3, as DNA: TGTGCCAGCAGCCAAGATGAAAACAGGGCCTACTATGGCTACACCTTC.

This rearrangement joins TRBV2 to TRBJ1-4; TRBD1 matches at 7 bases. After removal of 7 bases from V and 8 bases from J, the junction contained 7 bases not matched to a gene. The germline CDR1 and CDR2 sequences are SNHLY and FYNNEI. This CDR3 region has 13 residues. This CDR3 reads CASKGQPQEKLFF. The CDR3 DNA is TGTGCCAGCAAGGGACAGCCTCAAGAAAAACTGTTTTTT.

In its sample, this clone was seen once. V and J are TRBV4-3 and TRBJ2-5; D is uncertain. CDR1 is LGHNA and CDR2 is YSLEER in the germline V gene. Deletions cut 0 bases from V and 7 bases from J, with 15 bases between. The CDR3 sequence is 15 residues long. The CDR3 coding sequence is TGCGCCAGCAGCCAAGATAGAGCAGCACCAGGGACCCAGTACTTC. It translates to CASSQDRAAPGTQYF.